This T cell receptor (beta chain) was sequenced for a study of T cells in Graves' hyperthyroidism and ophthalmopathy. Study overall: Peripheral blood was obtained at initial diagnosis, preceding any treatment. Study-level points and caveats: Ophthalmopathy prediction by the model preceded onset by a median approximately 6.9 months.

Under 3 months was the duration of disease in ophthalmopathy patients, who also had a Clinical Activity Score of at least 3 and a NOSPECS grade of at least 4. Amplification of TCR beta CDR3 regions was performed using RNA transcripts as template. The HTBI set primed first-round TCR CDR3 RT-PCR. TCRdb re-called the multiplex PCR reads with MiXCR, one entry per CDR3 protein. The sample has under 500,000 distinct CDR3 sequences; around 15% are singletons. As concerns this clonotype: The antigen remains undetermined.

This CDR3 is built from 13 residues. CDR1 is SQVTM and CDR2 is ANQGSEA in the germline V gene. V was trimmed by 7 bases and J by 6 bases, leaving 15 bases between them. The V gene is TRBV29-1, the J gene TRBJ2-2; D gene unclear. Source material: blood. The source of this sequence is a man in his fifties or sixties with Graves' ophthalmopathy. In DNA, the CDR3 is TGCAGCGCCGCGCCTAGTAACCCCGGGGAGCTGTTTTTT. It translates to CSAAPSNPGELFF.